This section outlines one T cell receptor (beta chain) sequence together with its context. The source of the sample is a study of technical replicates of blood from a few donors. Produced via immunoSEQ multiplex PCR; TCRdb's table is partial and in-frame only. This sample carries around 81,000 clones, approximately 94% of them seen once, and the ten largest clones take around 0.37%. The V gene's germline CDR1 is GTSNPN and CDR2 SVGIG (reference sequence). The CDR3 runs 15 residues. V shed 4 bases, J shed 7 bases, and the junction held 11 bases outside the gene matches. Sequences were obtained from T cells isolated from PBMCs. This chain uses TRBV30 with TRBJ2-1; 9 nucleotides match TRBD2. The receptor's source is a human donor in good health. Here the CDR3 DNA reads TGTGCCTGGAACGGAGGGGCGGGAGGGCCGAATGAGCAGTTCTTC. Its protein is CAWNGGAGGPNEQFF.